The present T cell receptor (beta chain) was sequenced within a study of shared clonotypes between healthy human individuals. As for the study in general: Donors had three CD4 naive, three CD4 memory, two CD8 naive and one CD8 memory plate apiece.

On sorted subsets, replicate PCRs used 150 to 250 ng DNA, or about 33,000 T cell genomes. Method: immunoSEQ multiplex PCR; TCRdb's copy keeps in-frame clones and lacks some. The sample consists of approximately 2,200,000 clones, around 93% of them appearing once. Findings and limits, study-wide: Roughly 5% of naive CD4 clonotypes were common to a few donors.

This clone has only one observation. Antigen unknown. The naive CD8 fraction comprised CD45RO-negative cells positively selected for CCR7 and excluded terminally differentiated effector memory CD45RA+ cells. The receptor comes from a man aged 18 to 35 in good health. Some clones in this sample may be carry-over from other donors' samples. The sequenced sample consisted of naive CD8+ T cells from PBMCs.

Written as DNA, the CDR3 is TGTGCCAGCAGCCTAGCCGCAGGTAGCAATCAGCCCCAGCATTTT. Protein sequence: CASSLAAGSNQPQHF. The chain joins TRBV9 to TRBJ1-5, with no clear D. Germline V gene lookup returns CDR1 SGDLS and CDR2 YYNGEE. CDR3 length: 15 amino acids. The germline V and J ends were trimmed by 4 bases and 0 bases, with 11 bases remaining between them.